These T cell receptor beta chains were read from a single sample in a study of blood T cell repertoires in COVID-19. Assay used: immunoSEQ multiplex PCR; TCRdb lists only in-frame clones, some missing. The sample lists 70,000 to 95,000 clones; roughly 80% were seen once. The sample consisted of peripheral blood. Receptor source: a human donor in a cohort sampled during active COVID-19. CDR3s include the opening cysteine and the closing phenylalanine or tryptophan. Each record gives: V gene, D gene, clone size, J gene, CDR3 protein, CDR3 DNA. The D gene is left open where the match is weak. Expanded clones get a size class; other rows say once, few or many, or leave the size out.

TRBV28	NA	NA	TRBJ1-1	CASSRNTEAFF	TGTGCCAGCAGCAGGAACACTGAAGCTTTCTTT
TRBV7-2	NA	many	TRBJ1-1	CASSLQGGNTEAFF	TGTGCCAGCAGCTTACAGGGAGGGAACACTGAAGCTTTCTTT
TRBV24-1	TRBD1	NA	TRBJ1-5	CATSDSGTGEKPQHF	TGTGCCACCAGTGATTCCGGGACAGGGGAAAAGCCCCAGCATTTT
TRBV11-1	TRBD2	NA	TRBJ2-1	CASSWVLASGDNEQFF	TGTGCCAGCAGCTGGGTTTTGGCTAGCGGGGACAATGAGCAGTTCTTC
TRBV28	NA	NA	TRBJ2-3	CASSLEDTQYF	TGTGCCAGCAGTTTGGAGGATACGCAGTATTTT
TRBV7-8	NA	NA	TRBJ2-1	CASSFKTSPLNEQFF	TGTGCCAGCAGCTTCAAGACTAGTCCGCTTAATGAGCAGTTCTTC
TRBV5-4	NA	NA	TRBJ1-4	CASSLKTGGWRTNEKLFF	TGTGCCAGCAGCTTGAAGACGGGGGGATGGAGAACTAATGAAAAACTGTTTTTT
TRBV19	NA	once	TRBJ2-4	CASSIKEQKNIQYF	TGTGCCAGTAGTATCAAGGAGCAGAAAAACATTCAGTACTTC
TRBV5-6	NA	once	TRBJ2-4	CASSPKGNENIQYF	TGTGCCAGCAGCCCCAAGGGGAATGAGAACATTCAGTACTTC
TRBV19	TRBD2	NA	TRBJ2-7	CASSFSGSSYEQYF	TGTGCCAGTAGTTTTAGCGGGAGCTCCTACGAGCAGTACTTC
TRBV13	TRBD1	many	TRBJ1-5	CASSLGQGAEGQPQHF	TGTGCCAGCAGCTTAGGACAGGGGGCGGAGGGACAGCCCCAGCATTTT
TRBV19	TRBD2	once	TRBJ2-1	CASSTTSGPYNEQFF	TGTGCCAGTAGTACGACTAGCGGACCATACAATGAGCAGTTCTTC
TRBV28	TRBD1	few	TRBJ2-7	CASITDRGHYEQYF	TGTGCCAGCATTACGGACAGGGGGCACTACGAGCAGTACTTC
TRBV25-1	NA	NA	TRBJ2-4	CASSEFGSGIQYF	TGTGCCAGCAGTGAATTCGGGTCGGGCATTCAGTACTTC
TRBV6-5	NA	NA	TRBJ1-1	CASSRTGNTEAFF	TGTGCCAGCAGTCGTACAGGGAACACTGAAGCTTTCTTT
TRBV10-2	NA	NA	TRBJ2-7	CASSDAVRGSYEQYF	TGCGCCAGCAGTGACGCGGTGCGCGGGTCCTACGAGCAGTACTTC
TRBV7-2	TRBD2	NA	TRBJ2-1	CASSLGTRYNEQFF	TGTGCCAGCAGCTTAGGGACTAGGTACAATGAGCAGTTCTTC
TRBV2	NA	NA	TRBJ2-7	CASRRSVLEDEQYF	TGTGCCAGCAGACGAAGTGTACTAGAAGACGAGCAGTACTTC
TRBV6-5	NA	NA	TRBJ1-3	CASTPNGGAGNTIYF	TGTGCCAGCACTCCCAACGGGGGAGCGGGAAACACCATATATTTT
TRBV5-6	NA	once	TRBJ2-1	CASSFPGQPNNEQFF	TGTGCCAGCAGCTTCCCCGGACAGCCTAACAATGAGCAGTTCTTC
TRBV5-5	NA	NA	TRBJ2-6	CASSDNRVRSGANVLTF	TGTGCCAGCAGCGACAACAGGGTGAGGTCTGGGGCCAACGTCCTGACTTTC
TRBV28	NA	NA	TRBJ1-2	CASSLGGYGYTF	TGTGCCAGCAGTTTGGGGGGATATGGCTACACCTTC
TRBV15	NA	NA	TRBJ2-1	CATSRSRDINEQFF	TGTGCCACCAGCAGATCCCGGGACATCAATGAGCAGTTCTTC
TRBV12-3/TRBV12-4	NA	NA	TRBJ2-2	CASSPSRTGELFF	TGTGCCAGCAGTCCTAGTCGGACCGGGGAGCTGTTTTTT
TRBV18	NA	NA	TRBJ1-2	CASSPLDRNYGYTF	TGTGCCAGCTCACCATTGGACAGAAACTATGGCTACACCTTC
TRBV5-5	NA	NA	TRBJ2-1	CASSLGWLAEGDEQFF	TGTGCCAGCAGCTTGGGGTGGCTAGCGGAGGGGGATGAGCAGTTCTTC
TRBV27	TRBD1	medium-sized	TRBJ1-5	CASISAGGGQPQHF	TGTGCCAGCATTTCCGCAGGGGGAGGTCAGCCCCAGCATTTT
TRBV7-3	NA	NA	TRBJ2-3	CASSLTGVRTDTQYF	TGTGCCAGCAGCTTAACGGGCGTCCGCACAGATACGCAGTATTTT
TRBV6-6	NA	few	TRBJ1-1	CASSLGRNTEAFF	TGTGCCAGCAGTCTCGGGAGGAACACTGAAGCTTTCTTT
TRBV11-2	NA	NA	TRBJ2-1	CASSGGVGLVNEQFF	TGTGCCAGCAGCGGCGGGGTTGGCTTAGTGAATGAGCAGTTCTTC
TRBV5-1	NA	NA	TRBJ2-1	CASSLAAGNEQFF	TGCGCCAGCAGCTTGGCCGCAGGCAATGAGCAGTTCTTC
TRBV19	TRBD1	many	TRBJ1-4	CASSGQGGEKLFF	TGTGCCAGTAGCGGACAGGGAGGTGAAAAACTGTTTTTT
TRBV18	TRBD1	NA	TRBJ2-1	CASSHIHAGTENNEQFF	TGTGCCAGCTCACATATACACGCCGGGACAGAGAACAATGAGCAGTTCTTC
TRBV3-1/TRBV3-2	NA	NA	TRBJ1-1	CASSQGPQGAEAFF	TGTGCCAGCAGCCAAGGACCACAGGGTGCTGAAGCTTTCTTT
TRBV13	NA	once	TRBJ2-6	CASSYDPTPGSGANVLTF	TGTGCCAGCAGCTACGATCCGACACCAGGCTCTGGGGCCAACGTCCTGACTTTC
TRBV7-9	TRBD1	NA	TRBJ2-1	CASKGPTGPYNEQFF	TGTGCCAGCAAGGGGCCGACAGGGCCTTACAATGAGCAGTTCTTC
TRBV6-5	NA	NA	TRBJ1-4	CASSPNSETNEKLFF	TGTGCCAGCAGTCCTAACAGTGAAACTAATGAAAAACTGTTTTTT
TRBV19	TRBD2	NA	TRBJ2-1	CASSVIAGDRNEQFF	TGTGCCAGTAGTGTGATAGCGGGAGACCGGAATGAGCAGTTCTTC
TRBV28	NA	NA	TRBJ2-1	CASSLGSSATRGNEQFF	TGTGCCAGCAGTTTAGGGTCTAGCGCCACCCGGGGGAATGAGCAGTTCTTC
TRBV7-8	TRBD2	once	TRBJ2-1	CASSLGSGRRGNEQFF	TGTGCCAGCAGCTTAGGGAGCGGGAGGAGGGGGAATGAGCAGTTCTTC
TRBV27	NA	NA	TRBJ2-7	CASSLSSLGYEQYF	TGTGCCAGCAGTTTGTCTAGTTTAGGCTACGAGCAGTACTTC
TRBV28	NA	NA	TRBJ1-6	CASSLLGGYISPLHF	TGTGCCAGCAGTTTATTGGGGGGGTATATTTCACCCCTCCACTTT
TRBV27	NA	once	TRBJ1-5	CASHQGYSNQPQHF	TGTGCCAGCCATCAGGGATATAGCAATCAGCCCCAGCATTTT
TRBV6-5	NA	NA	TRBJ1-5	CASNFGGSGNQPQHF	TGTGCCAGCAACTTTGGGGGGTCGGGCAATCAGCCCCAGCATTTT
TRBV15	NA	few	TRBJ1-4	CATSLVMMGGGNEKLFF	TGTGCCACCAGCCTTGTGATGATGGGGGGTGGTAATGAAAAACTGTTTTTT
TRBV5-1	NA	NA	TRBJ2-1	CASSPTVGVVARGGNEQFF	TGCGCCAGCAGCCCAACTGTCGGTGTGGTGGCACGAGGTGGAAATGAGCAGTTCTTC
TRBV11-2	NA	few	TRBJ2-1	CASSLSRGSGSYNEQFF	TGTGCCAGCAGCTTAAGTCGCGGGTCTGGCTCCTACAATGAGCAGTTCTTC
TRBV9	TRBD1	few	TRBJ1-1	CASSVVGQGGTEAFF	TGTGCCAGCAGCGTAGTGGGACAGGGTGGCACTGAAGCTTTCTTT
TRBV5-1	NA	NA	TRBJ2-2	CASSLTGAGNTGELFF	TGCGCCAGCAGCTTGACAGGCGCGGGAAACACCGGGGAGCTGTTTTTT
TRBV7-9	NA	NA	TRBJ1-4	CASSLGQGGEKLFF	TGTGCCAGCAGCTTAGGGCAGGGAGGAGAAAAACTGTTTTTT
TRBV12-3/TRBV12-4	NA	NA	TRBJ1-1	CASSLKEGTEAFF	TGTGCCAGCAGTTTAAAGGAGGGCACTGAAGCTTTCTTT
TRBV5-1	NA	NA	TRBJ2-1	CASSGGNGAYNEQFF	TGCGCCAGCAGCGGGGGCAACGGGGCCTACAATGAGCAGTTCTTC
TRBV28	TRBD2	NA	TRBJ2-1	CASRGRAVNNEQFF	TGTGCCAGCAGGGGGAGGGCCGTAAACAATGAGCAGTTCTTC
TRBV4-1	TRBD2	NA	TRBJ2-7	CASSLLTSADFYEQYF	TGCGCCAGCAGCCTTCTAACTAGCGCCGATTTCTACGAGCAGTACTTC
TRBV3-1/TRBV3-2	TRBD2	NA	TRBJ2-1	CASSQGGGRGNEQFF	TGTGCCAGCAGCCAAGGCGGCGGGAGGGGAAATGAGCAGTTCTTC